What follows describes a single TCR beta chain. No per-base quality is available; no much larger clone lies one base away. Counted from cysteine to phenylalanine, this CDR3 has 16 amino acids. This entry keeps only the CDR3 DNA: 48 bases, framed from base 1. The CDR1 and CDR2 encoded by the germline V gene are MGHRA and YSYEKL. V lost 1 base and J lost 1 base; the stretch between them is 11 bases long. PBMC were thawed, rested overnight, stained with a GMM-loaded CD1B tetramer, a Live/Dead dye and anti-CD3, and then sorted on a FACS Aria II. CD1B tetramers were loaded with C32 glucose monomycolate purified from Rhodococcus equi. PBMC used for tetramer sorting had been depleted of CD14-expressing monocytes for a separate study before cryopreservation. From each donor, some 100,000 tetramer-negative cells were also sorted and analyzed side by side with the tetramer-positive cells. Antigen-specific T cells were sorted from a handful of healthy South African adults using GMM-loaded CD1B tetramers.

These data originate in a study of T cells in tuberculosis (dated by TCRdb to between 2017 and 2018). General notes on the study: The study combined CD1B tetramers and high-throughput TCR immunosequencing to characterize T cells specific for the mycobacterial lipid antigen glucose monomycolate (GMM). Here is what the overall study found, with its caveats: T cells that bind the CD1B-GMM tetramer with low affinity may have been missed by the stringent sort gate.

Because TCR-alpha and TCR-beta chains were sequenced unpaired, no information on chain pairing was available. TCR libraries were generated with the immunoSEQ multiplex PCR assay, using TCR-beta and/or TCR-alpha/delta assays for each sample. Amplified TCR libraries were sequenced on the Illumina high-throughput platform. In the source study's methods: Clustering and dimensionality reduction were performed using pairwise TCRdist distances among GMM-specific receptors from ex vivo sorted or in vitro expanded T cells. Sequence motifs defined by gene usage and CDR3 content were checked for enrichment by comparing tetramer-positive and tetramer-negative populations. TCRdb stores this immuneACCESS table with in-frame sequences only. Part of the clones is absent; in the studies checked, under half of the shortfall reflects unresolved V genes, and no reason is known for the rest. The V and J calls and the clone size are those of that table, but D and trimming were determined from the DNA. In all, the sample holds tens of thousands of clones, and roughly 91% of those were seen once. The top ten hold around 1.8% of the sample.

The TCR was taken from an adult woman with latent tuberculosis. The sequencing input was CD1b-GMM tetramer-negative cells sorted from PBMCs. The cell subset or site label for this specimen denotes: T cells not binding CD1B-GMM tetramer, sorted from same donor. The V and J segments used are TRBV4-1 and TRBJ1-5, with no confident D gene call. For the CDR3, the sequence is CASSQVEGTSNQPQHF. The nucleotide sequence is TGCGCCAGCAGCCAAGTAGAGGGCACAAGCAATCAGCCCCAGCATTTT.